This TCR beta chain derives from a study of identical twins (dated by TCRdb to the mid-2010s). About the investigation overall: To test whether fetal clonotypes persist, the study used deep sequencing on TCR alpha and beta repertoires from monozygotic twins, unrelated adults of various ages, and cord blood. To rule out contamination, replicate twin experiments were performed at different times with different library preparation protocols. Summary of the overall study and its limitations: Excess twin sharing in beta out-of-frame sequences was weaker because fewer shared sequences lowered the signal-to-noise ratio. Because the same donors could not be followed over many years, the conclusions depended on cross-sectional statistical analysis. Invariant T cells such as MAIT and iNKT could partly confound zero-insertion analyses, although diverse VJ usage argued against such confounding for most clonotypes. Out-of-frame TCR alpha sharing in monozygotic twins was systematically underestimated by recombination models, whereas sharing between unrelated individuals was in agreement with the recombination models. Compared with coincidental sharing between unrelated individuals, out-of-frame TCR alpha sequences shared between twins showed an excess of sequences with low generation probability. Fewer insertions were carried by abundant cord blood beta clonotypes; a weaker similar trend was observed in young adult naive repertoires, while no such trend was observed in memory repertoires.

The library was produced with 5' RACE. Data came from an Illumina HiSeq 2000. A universal primer binding site was added through template switching, and the final cDNA carried a unique molecular identifier so that TCR cDNA molecules could be counted accurately. Specific primers in the conserved constant-segment region were used to synthesize first-strand cDNA for TCR alpha and beta chains. To control for contamination, each cDNA library was double barcoded with a SMART-Mk sample barcode plus Illumina barcodes. TruSeq adapter sequences, together with Illumina sample barcodes, were added in two successive PCR steps. The Illumina HiSeq platform was used with custom primers to sequence TCR alpha and beta cDNA libraries. Turning to the authors' computational methods: MiGEC processed the raw reads to extract unique molecular identifiers, while MiXCR was used to determine the CDR3 positions. For each individual, recombination models were inferred using an EM algorithm with the repgenHMM and IGoR tools. The analysis of shared clonotypes was done with the tcR package in R, with sharing normalized by the product of cloneset sizes. To study raw recombination free of thymic and clonal selection effects, out-of-frame nonproductive sequences were analyzed. In TCRdb, the public reads were trimmed at Q25 with fastp and aligned with MiXCR, with productive beta chains retained. Rows matching on CDR3 protein sequence are summarized as one entry with the most common DNA and genes. V and J calls and clone size were set by TCRdb, not the authors. Across this sample there are about 700,000 distinct CDR3 sequences, with 8.6% seen only once. The biggest ten clones account for roughly 0.9% of the sample.

This clonotype was recorded many times. It lacks a known antigen. Nothing much larger sits one base from this clone, and base qualities are not available. Trimming removed 5 bases from V and 5 bases from J; the gene matches leave 8 bases unexplained. CDR1 and CDR2 (SEHNR, FQNEAQ) derive from the germline V gene (reference sequence). The CDR3 runs 14 amino acids, cysteine and phenylalanine included. The sequence is cut down to CDR3 DNA, 42 bases in frame from base 1. Only healthy Caucasian donors were included. The twin cohort consisted of three pairs of female monozygotic twins, all aged roughly 18 to 30 years. Peripheral blood mononuclear cells were used as the source from which RNA for TCR libraries was isolated. The same sample was also studied in work on yellow fever vaccine responses in identical twins. The second investigation adds: The authors reported that the T cell response to vaccination in identical twins appeared partly convergent and partly personalized. Focusing on identical twins, the study followed the T cell clones that responded to the vaccine, and did so with precision.

Sequencing input: PBMCs. The rearranged chain carries TRBV7-9 and TRBJ2-7; TRBD2 fits 8 bases in the junction. This sequence originates from a young woman in good health. CDR3 reads: CASSPPGGAHEQYF. The DNA sequence follows: TGTGCCAGCAGCCCTCCCGGGGGGGCCCACGAGCAGTACTTC.